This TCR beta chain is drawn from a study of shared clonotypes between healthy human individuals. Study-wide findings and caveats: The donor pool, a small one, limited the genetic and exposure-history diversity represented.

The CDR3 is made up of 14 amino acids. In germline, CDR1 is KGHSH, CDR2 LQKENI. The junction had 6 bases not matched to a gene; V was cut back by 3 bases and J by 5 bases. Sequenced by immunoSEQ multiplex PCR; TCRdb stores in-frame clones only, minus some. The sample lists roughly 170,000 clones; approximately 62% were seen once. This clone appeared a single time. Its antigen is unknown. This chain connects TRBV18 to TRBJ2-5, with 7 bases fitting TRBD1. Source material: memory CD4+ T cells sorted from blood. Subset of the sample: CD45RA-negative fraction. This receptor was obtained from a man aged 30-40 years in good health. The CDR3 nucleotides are TGTGCCAGCTCACCTATCGACAGGGAGGAGACCCAGTACTTC. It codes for CASSPIDREETQYF.